Below are 4 T cell receptor beta chains sequenced from a single sample in a study of vaccination and CD4 T cells after COVID-19. Oncomine TCR Beta short-read sequencing was applied to DNA from cultured CD4+ T cells. TCRdb called the PCR reads again in MiXCR, with one record for every CDR3 protein. The repertoire consists of more than 9,000 distinct CDR3 sequences, with roughly 28% occurring once and the leading ten covering approximately 8.8%. The treatment denotes: approximately 9-day PBMC culture with coronavirus spike peptide pools or control peptides (ViraFEST assay). Which antigens these TCRs recognize remains unknown. The specimen was CD4+ T cells from blood, cultured in vitro. The receptors here all came from a human donor who had recovered from COVID-19.

This clonotype was seen more than once but under ten times. The rearrangement uses TRBV6-1 and TRBJ1-2; D is undetermined. The CDR3 contains 10 residues. The germline V gene has CDR1 MNHNS and CDR2 SASEGT. V was cut by 6 bases and J by 8 bases, with 7 bases left in between. CDR3: CASRGQGYTF. The DNA of the CDR3 is TGTGCCAGCAGAGGGCAAGGCTACACCTTC.

The rearrangement links TRBV28 to TRBJ1-1; D may be TRBD1 (5 bases). Trimming stripped 6 bases from V and 8 bases from J, with 13 bases between. The germline gives CDR1 MDHEN, CDR2 SYDVKM. The CDR3 extends over 12 amino acids. The CDR3 is CASSLSREEAFF. DNA for the CDR3: TGTGCCAGCAGCCTGTCCAGGGAGGAAGCTTTCTTT.

The V gene is TRBV28, the J gene TRBJ1-2, with a possible D match to TRBD1 (5 bases). Germline V gene sequence: CDR1 MDHEN, CDR2 SYDVKM. The ends were cut back, 11 bases at V and 6 bases at J, with 13 bases in the middle. This CDR3 region has 11 residues. The CDR3 DNA sequence: TGTGCCGGCACTGGAGGGGATGGCTACACCTTC. Its translation: CAGTGGDGYTF.

The rearrangement links TRBV7-3 to TRBJ2-1; no clear D. The V gene lost 5 bases and the J gene lost 5 bases, with 7 bases spanning the gap. Germline V gene lookup returns CDR1 SGHTA and CDR2 FQGTGA. This CDR3 spans 12 amino acids. CDR3 in amino acids: CASSGADNEQFF. The CDR3 nucleotides read TGTGCCAGCAGCGGAGCAGACAATGAGCAGTTCTTC.